This TCR beta chain was recorded in a study of T cell responses to AZD1222 COVID-19 vaccine. The study's findings and limits: Repertoire sampling was restricted to post-peak T cell response timepoints.

The CDR3 totals 11 residues. From germline, CDR1 is MNHEY and CDR2 SVGAGI. With 6 bases removed from V and 11 bases from J, the gap between germline ends came to 11 bases. In the case of this clone: Its antigen remains unidentified.

The method was immunoSEQ multiplex PCR; TCRdb's version includes in-frame clones alone and lacks a portion of them. The sample contains 200,000 or so clones, more than 75% of which appear only once. The sequencing here drew on peripheral blood, taken on day 0 of MenACWY control vaccination. This TCR was recovered from an adult in good health. V and J are TRBV6-5 and TRBJ2-4, with D possibly being TRBD1 (5 bases). The CDR3 sequence is CASSQRGLQYF. CDR3 nucleotide sequence: TGTGCCAGCAGCCAAAGGGGCCTTCAGTACTTC.